This entry concerns a single T cell receptor (beta chain). This sample was included in a study of blood T cell repertoires in COVID-19. Overall study: PBMCs, B-cell-depleted T cells, or T cells were the source of the cDNA or gDNA that made up the material.

V shed 7 bases and J shed 0 bases, with 7 bases lying between them. This CDR3 is 13 amino acids long. In the original processing: Reference gene primer amplification in the assay estimated nucleated cell counts. Clones were read by immunoSEQ multiplex PCR, and TCRdb kept only the in-frame ones, dropping some. For V, J and clone size, that table is used; D and trimming come from the DNA. Among 150,000 or so clones, about 79% were seen once, and the ten largest hold roughly 6.8%. Sequencing was performed on peripheral blood. This TCR derives from a woman aged 50 to 65 in a cohort sampled during active or convalescent COVID-19. V and J are TRBV12-3 or TRBV12-4 and TRBJ1-5; no clear D gene. Here the CDR3 DNA reads TGTGCCAGCAATGAGAATAGCAATCAGCCCCAGCATTTT. Protein: CASNENSNQPQHF.